This TCR beta chain was captured in a study of T cell repertoires in cytomegalovirus infection (dated by TCRdb to the late 2010s). As for the study more broadly: The HLA type of each donor mattered for the analysis, because public TCR beta signatures pointed to carriage of CMV infection along with the matching HLA type.

TCRdb names Illumina HiSeq 1500 as the instrument used. TCRdb passed the public sequencing reads through fastp at Q25 and MiXCR, retaining productive beta sequences. Each entry merges the rows of one CDR3 protein and shows their most common DNA and genes. For this sample there are under 800,000 distinct CDR3 sequences; 20% to 30% appear just once. In total, the top ten clones hold roughly 8% of the sample. CDR1 and CDR2, looked up from the germline V gene (reference sequence), are LNHDA and SQIVND. The CDR3 covers 17 residues, taking in both the cysteine and the phenylalanine. The read is trimmed to its CDR3 DNA, 51 bases read in frame from base 1. Deletion took 10 bases off V and 0 bases off J, with a span of 19 bases between the germline ends. Remarks on this clonotype: Its antigen is currently not known. Per-base quality was not reported, and no clone a single base away is much larger than it.

Beyond this particular receptor, the publication reports: In the ex vivo response, HLA-C-restricted CMV-specific TCR beta clonotypes were dominant, and in two of eight donors the single most frequent clonotype came from this HLA-C-restricted group. In both this cohort and an independent roughly 400-donor cohort, the cumulative frequency of public TCR beta family members distinguished carriers of CMV infection plus the relevant HLA type.

Sequencing was carried out using CD8+ T cells from PBMCs. The rearrangement joined TRBV19 to TRBJ2-6, with no D gene named confidently. This receptor was taken from a human donor in good health (CMV status not recorded). Some clones in this sample may be carry-over from other donors' samples. The DNA is TGTGCCACCCCCCAAGGCAACGGTAGCTCTGGGGCCAACGTCCTGACTTTC. Its protein product is CATPQGNGSSGANVLTF. With the rest looked up from the reference TRBV19 and TRBJ2-6 genes rather than sequenced, the full variable domain is DGGITQSPKYLFRKEGQNVTLSCEQNLNHDAMYWYRQDPGQGLRLIYYSQIVNDFQKGDIAEGYSVSREKKESFPLTVTSAQKNPTAFYLCATPQGNGSSGANVLTFGAGSRLTVL.